This T cell receptor beta chain stems from a study of blood T cell repertoires in COVID-19. CDR1 and CDR2 (germline): SGHVS, FNYEAQ. J lost 4 bases, V lost 8 bases, and 9 bases had no gene match. The CDR3 has 16 residues. TCRdb's copy holds only in-frame clones and misses some; the assay was immunoSEQ multiplex PCR. The repertoire holds 150,000 to 250,000 clones, with around four fifths as singletons. This TCR came from a man between 40 and 49 years old who had recovered from COVID-19. This rearrangement joins TRBV7-6 to TRBJ2-2, with 11 bases identical to TRBD2. The sample consisted of PBMCs or T cells enriched from blood (not recorded which). The CDR3 DNA reads as TGTGCCAGCTCCCGCACTAGCGGGAGTATCACCGGGGAGCTGTTTTTT. Translating gives CASSRTSGSITGELFF.